The sequence of this TCR beta chain was determined in a study of T cells in Graves' hyperthyroidism and ophthalmopathy. Study-level points and caveats: Prediction of ophthalmopathy progression came a median around 7.1 months pre-onset. Ophthalmopathy was separated from stable hyperthyroidism by a 13 V-J model. Clonotypes that were expanded in thyroid above 0.001 mostly appeared in blood too.

This clonotype was seen ten or more times. Its specificity is unknown. The CDR3 is 15 residues long. The J segment lost 6 bases and the V segment lost 4 bases, leaving 7 bases of the junction unmatched. In germline, CDR1 is LGHDT, CDR2 YNNKEL (reference sequence). Diagnoses were established using clinical symptoms, serum thyroxine and TRAb, thyroid ultrasound and orbital computed tomography. What was amplified from RNA transcripts were TCR beta CDR3 regions. The TCR CDR3 first-round RT-PCR relied on the HTBI primer set. TCRdb used MiXCR to reprocess the multiplex PCR reads, holding one entry per CDR3 protein. The table records hundreds of thousands of distinct CDR3 sequences, roughly 21% of them present only once.

This sequence originates from a man aged 35-49 years with Graves' ophthalmopathy. The chain carries TRBV3-1 and TRBJ2-1, with 9 bases fitting TRBD2. Sequencing was carried out using blood. The CDR3 region has the DNA TGTGCCAGCAGCCGAAAGGGACTAGCTGGCAATGAGCAGTTCTTC. This encodes CASSRKGLAGNEQFF.